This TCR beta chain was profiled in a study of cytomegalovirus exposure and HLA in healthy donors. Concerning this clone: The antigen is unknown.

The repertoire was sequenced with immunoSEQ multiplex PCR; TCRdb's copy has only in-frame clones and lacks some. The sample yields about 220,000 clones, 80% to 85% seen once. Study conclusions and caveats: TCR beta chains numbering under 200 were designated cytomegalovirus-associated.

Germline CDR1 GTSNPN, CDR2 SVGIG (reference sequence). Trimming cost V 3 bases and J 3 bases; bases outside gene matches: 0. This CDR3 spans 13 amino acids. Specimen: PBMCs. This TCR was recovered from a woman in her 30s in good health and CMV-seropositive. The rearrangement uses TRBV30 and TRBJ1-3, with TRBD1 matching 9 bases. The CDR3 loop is CAWRDRGGNTIYF. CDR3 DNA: TGTGCCTGGAGGGACAGGGGTGGAAACACCATATATTTT.